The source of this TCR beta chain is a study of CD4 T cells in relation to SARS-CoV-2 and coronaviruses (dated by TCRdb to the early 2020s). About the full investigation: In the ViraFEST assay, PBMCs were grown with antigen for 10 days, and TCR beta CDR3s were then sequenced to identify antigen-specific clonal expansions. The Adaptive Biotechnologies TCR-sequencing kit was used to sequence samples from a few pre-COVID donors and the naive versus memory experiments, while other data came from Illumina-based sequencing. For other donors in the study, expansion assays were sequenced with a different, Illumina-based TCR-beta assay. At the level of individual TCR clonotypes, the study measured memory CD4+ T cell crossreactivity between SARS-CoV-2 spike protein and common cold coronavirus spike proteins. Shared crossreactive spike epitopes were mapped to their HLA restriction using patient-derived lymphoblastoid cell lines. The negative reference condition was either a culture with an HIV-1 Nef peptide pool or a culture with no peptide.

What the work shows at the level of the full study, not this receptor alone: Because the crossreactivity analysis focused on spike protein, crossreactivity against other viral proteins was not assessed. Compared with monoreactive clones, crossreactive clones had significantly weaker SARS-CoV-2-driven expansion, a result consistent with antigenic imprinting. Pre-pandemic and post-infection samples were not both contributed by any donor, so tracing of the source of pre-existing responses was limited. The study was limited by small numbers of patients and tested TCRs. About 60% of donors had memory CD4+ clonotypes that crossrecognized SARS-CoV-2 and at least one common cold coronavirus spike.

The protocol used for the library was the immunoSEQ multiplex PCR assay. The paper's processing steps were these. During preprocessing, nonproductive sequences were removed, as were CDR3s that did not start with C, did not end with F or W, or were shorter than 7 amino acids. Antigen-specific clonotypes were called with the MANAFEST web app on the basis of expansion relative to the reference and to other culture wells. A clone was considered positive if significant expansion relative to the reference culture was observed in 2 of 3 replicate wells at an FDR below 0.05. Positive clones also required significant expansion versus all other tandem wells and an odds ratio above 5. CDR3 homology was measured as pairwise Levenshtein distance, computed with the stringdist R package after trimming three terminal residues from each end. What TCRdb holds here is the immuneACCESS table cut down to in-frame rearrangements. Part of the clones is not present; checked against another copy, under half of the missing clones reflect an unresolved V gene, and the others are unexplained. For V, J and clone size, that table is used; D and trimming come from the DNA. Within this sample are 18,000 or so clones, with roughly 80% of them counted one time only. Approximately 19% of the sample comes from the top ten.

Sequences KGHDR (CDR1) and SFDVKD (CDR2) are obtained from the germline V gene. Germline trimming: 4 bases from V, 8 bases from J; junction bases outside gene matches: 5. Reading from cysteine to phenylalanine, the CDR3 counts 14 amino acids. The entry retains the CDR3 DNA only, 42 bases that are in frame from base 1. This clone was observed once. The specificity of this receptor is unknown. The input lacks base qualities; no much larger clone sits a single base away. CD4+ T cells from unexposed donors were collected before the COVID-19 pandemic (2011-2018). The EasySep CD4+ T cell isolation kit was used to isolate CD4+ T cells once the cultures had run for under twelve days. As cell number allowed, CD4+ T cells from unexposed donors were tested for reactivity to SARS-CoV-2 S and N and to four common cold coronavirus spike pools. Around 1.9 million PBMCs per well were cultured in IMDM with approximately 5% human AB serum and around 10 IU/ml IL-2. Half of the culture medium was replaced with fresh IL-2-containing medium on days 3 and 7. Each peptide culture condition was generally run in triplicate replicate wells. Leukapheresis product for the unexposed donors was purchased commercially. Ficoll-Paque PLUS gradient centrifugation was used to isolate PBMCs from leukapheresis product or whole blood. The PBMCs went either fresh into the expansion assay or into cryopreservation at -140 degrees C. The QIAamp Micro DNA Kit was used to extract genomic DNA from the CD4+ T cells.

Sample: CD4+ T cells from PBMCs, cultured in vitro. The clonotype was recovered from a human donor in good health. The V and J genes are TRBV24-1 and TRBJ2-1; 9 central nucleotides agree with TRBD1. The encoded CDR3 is CATSDGTGTHEQFF. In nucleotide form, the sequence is TGTGCCACCAGTGACGGGACAGGGACCCATGAGCAGTTCTTC.